This entry features one T cell receptor (beta chain) sequence. The antigen is not known. Using a few donor pairs, the authors sequenced unstimulated naive, memory, effector memory and TEMRA subsets. The data derive from a study of siplizumab effects on memory and regulatory T cells. General study points: Fewer alloreactive sequences mapped to unstimulated CD4+ memory cells under siplizumab.

The assay was immunoSEQ multiplex PCR, and TCRdb's table has in-frame clones only and misses some. Of 90,000 to 95,000 clones detected, about 96% appear once; the ten largest clones hold approximately 0.031%. Per germline, CDR1 SGHRS and CDR2 YFSETQ. V gave up 4 bases and J gave up 4 bases, with 14 bases separating them. This CDR3 contains 14 residues. The chain has TRBV5-1 and TRBJ2-5; D gene unclear. Source material: naive CD4+ T cells sorted from blood. The sequence was obtained from a human donor in good health. The CDR3 DNA reads TGCGCCAGCAGCGCCGCCGGGCGGAGAGAGACCCAGTACTTC. As protein: CASSAAGRRETQYF.